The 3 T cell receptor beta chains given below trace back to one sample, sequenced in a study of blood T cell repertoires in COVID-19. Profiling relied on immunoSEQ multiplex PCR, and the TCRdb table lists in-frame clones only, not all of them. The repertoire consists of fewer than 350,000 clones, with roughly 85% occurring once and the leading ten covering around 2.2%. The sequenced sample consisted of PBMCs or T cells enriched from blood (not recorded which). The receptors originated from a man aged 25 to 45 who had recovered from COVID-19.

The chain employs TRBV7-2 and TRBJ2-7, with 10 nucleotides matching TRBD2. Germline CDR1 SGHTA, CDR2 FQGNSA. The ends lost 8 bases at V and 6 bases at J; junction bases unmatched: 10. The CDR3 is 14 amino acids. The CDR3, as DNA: TGTGCCAGCCACCGAAGCGGGGGGGCCGGCGAGCAGTACTTC. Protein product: CASHRSGGAGEQYF.

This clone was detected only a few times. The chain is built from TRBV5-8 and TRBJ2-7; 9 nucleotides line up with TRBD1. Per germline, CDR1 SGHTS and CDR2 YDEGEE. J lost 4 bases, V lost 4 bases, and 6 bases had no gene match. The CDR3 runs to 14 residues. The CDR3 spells CASSPRDRAYEQYF. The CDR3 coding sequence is TGTGCCAGCAGCCCTAGGGACAGGGCGTACGAGCAGTACTTC.

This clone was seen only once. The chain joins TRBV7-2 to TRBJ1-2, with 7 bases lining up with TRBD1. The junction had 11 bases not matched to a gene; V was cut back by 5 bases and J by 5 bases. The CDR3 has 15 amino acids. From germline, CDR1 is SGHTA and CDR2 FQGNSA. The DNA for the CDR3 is TGTGCCAGCAGCCCAACAGGGGCCCTTTCTTATGGCTACACCTTC. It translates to CASSPTGALSYGYTF.